These 11 T cell receptor beta chains were sequenced from one sample in a study of blood T cell repertoires in COVID-19. The repertoire was sequenced with immunoSEQ multiplex PCR; TCRdb's copy has only in-frame clones and lacks some. The sample includes some 250,000 clones, 75% to 90% seen only once; the top ten take approximately 9%. The sequenced sample consisted of PBMCs or T cells enriched from blood (not recorded which). These receptors originate from a man aged 35 to 55 who had recovered from COVID-19.

V usage is TRBV7-9 and J usage is TRBJ1-4; D possibly corresponds to TRBD1 (5 bases). The CDR3 extends over 15 amino acids. Trimming left V 4 bases short and J 2 bases short, with 11 bases between. In germline, CDR1 is SEHNR, CDR2 FQNEAQ (reference sequence). The CDR3 region has the DNA TGTGCCAGCAGCTCGATCGGGGGGACTAATGAAAAACTGTTTTTT. Translating it yields CASSSIGGTNEKLFF.

The chain carries TRBV9 and TRBJ2-5; possible D gene TRBD2, 6 bases. Trimming pared 1 base from V and 0 bases from J, leaving 28 bases between. The V gene's germline CDR1 is SGDLS and CDR2 YYNGEE. The CDR3 sequence is 21 residues long. The CDR3 region has the DNA TGTGCCAGCAGCGTAAGGGGTTTTGGTTGGATCGGGAGCTTGTACCAAGAGACCCAGTACTTC. Protein product: CASSVRGFGWIGSLYQETQYF.

The chain joins TRBV28 to TRBJ1-3; unclear D gene. The V and J ends lost 3 bases and 0 bases respectively, with 15 bases between them. The germline V gene encodes CDR1 MDHEN and CDR2 SYDVKM. The CDR3 runs 17 residues. The CDR3 loop reads CASSLELVRSSGNTIYF. DNA for the CDR3: TGTGCCAGCAGTTTGGAGTTGGTCCGGAGCTCTGGAAACACCATATATTTT. The full variable domain, rest sourced from reference TRBV28 and TRBJ1-3, is DVKVTQSSRYLVKRTGEKVFLECVQDMDHENMFWYRQDPGLGLRLIYFSYDVKMKEKGDIPEGYSVSREKKERFSLILESASTNQTSMYLCASSLELVRSSGNTIYFGEGSWLTVV.

This clone has a handful of counts. The V call is TRBV4-3, the J call TRBJ2-7, with 13 positions matching TRBD2. Germline trimming cut 1 base from V and 2 bases from J; bases unmatched to any gene: 8. Germline V gene data show CDR1 as LGHNA and CDR2 as YSLEER. The length of the CDR3 is 18 residues. CDR3 sequence reads: CASSQGGELAGGPYEQYF. The CDR3 DNA follows: TGCGCCAGCAGCCAAGGGGGGGAACTAGCGGGAGGGCCCTACGAGCAGTACTTC.

This chain uses TRBV7-9 with TRBJ2-1; D not resolved. The CDR3 length is 13 residues. Germline V gives CDR1 SEHNR, CDR2 FQNEAQ (reference sequence). V was shortened by 4 bases and J by 1 base, with 5 bases between the two germline ends. CDR3 nucleotide sequence: TGTGCCAGCAGCTCCCTGTCCTACAATGAGCAGTTCTTC. Translated: CASSSLSYNEQFF.

The rearrangement uses TRBV27 and TRBJ2-6; TRBD1 matches at 7 bases. CDR1 MNHEY and CDR2 SMNVEV come from the germline V gene (reference sequence). The V gene end was trimmed by 4 bases and the J gene end by 0 bases; junction bases not matched to a gene: 6. The CDR3 has 17 residues. The CDR3: CASSSDRRFSGANVLTF. The CDR3 nucleotides are TGTGCCAGCAGTTCGGACAGGCGCTTCTCTGGGGCCAACGTCCTGACTTTC.

The chain carries TRBV2 and TRBJ1-2; D possibly corresponds to TRBD1 (5 bases). Per the germline V gene, CDR1 is SNHLY and CDR2 is FYNNEI. This CDR3 is built from 15 residues. The V end lost 6 bases, the J end lost 3 bases, and 17 bases lay between the germline ends. The CDR3 loop is CASRARDGGDYGYTF. The CDR3 coding sequence is TGTGCCAGCAGAGCTCGGGACGGGGGTGACTATGGCTACACCTTC.

The chain uses TRBV5-5 and TRBJ2-3; TRBD2 matches 11 bases. CDR1 and CDR2 (germline): SGHKS, YYEKEE (reference sequence). The CDR3 covers 15 residues. Trimming at V came to 4 bases and at J to 7 bases, leaving 8 bases not matched to a gene. The DNA of the CDR3 is TGTGCCAGCAGCACGGGGACTAGCGGTCGGTATACGCAGTATTTT. Translating gives CASSTGTSGRYTQYF.

DNA of the CDR3: TGTGCCAGCAGCGTAGATCCAGGAGGGCACGAAGGCTACACCTTC. Encoded protein: CASSVDPGGHEGYTF. The rearrangement links TRBV9 to TRBJ1-2; D remains ambiguous. This CDR3 contains 15 residues. CDR1 and CDR2 (germline): SGDLS, YYNGEE. Trimming pared 0 bases from V and 8 bases from J, leaving 17 bases between. The variable domain in full, completed from reference TRBV9 and TRBJ1-2, reads DSGVTQTPKHLITATGQRVTLRCSPRSGDLSVYWYQQSLDQGLQFLIQYYNGEERAKGNILERFSAQQFPDLHSELNLSSLELGDSALYFCASSVDPGGHEGYTFGSGTRLTVV.

The chain couples TRBV4-3 to TRBJ1-1; TRBD1 matches at 9 bases. V lost 0 bases to trimming and J lost 4 bases; unmatched junction nucleotides: 3. Germline CDR1 reads LGHNA; CDR2 reads YSLEER. CDR3 length equals 15 residues. The CDR3 DNA reads as TGCGCCAGCAGCCAAGATAGGGACAGGGCCACTGAAGCTTTCTTT. It yields the protein CASSQDRDRATEAFF.

This chain uses TRBV19 with TRBJ2-3; 12 bases fit TRBD1. The CDR3 spans 13 residues. Germline V lookup: CDR1 LNHDA, CDR2 SQIVND (reference sequence). In DNA form, the CDR3 reads TGTCAGGGGACAGGGGGCAAATTAGATACGCAGTATTTT. Encoded protein: CQGTGGKLDTQYF. Complete variable domain (other parts from reference TRBV19 and TRBJ2-3): DGGITQSPKYLFRKEGQNVTLSCEQNLNHDAMYWYRQDPGQGLRLIYYSQIVNDFQKGDIAEGYSVSREKKESFPLTVTSAQKNPTAFYLCQGTGGKLDTQYFGPGTRLTVL.